These 23 T cell receptor beta chains were sequenced from one sample in a study of cytomegalovirus exposure and HLA in healthy donors. TCRdb's table, derived via immunoSEQ multiplex PCR, lists solely in-frame clones and lacks some. Of roughly 200,000 clones listed, roughly 84% are singletons. Material for sequencing was PBMCs. The receptor set was obtained from a woman aged 18-35 years in good health and CMV-seropositive.

For the CDR3, the DNA is TGCGCCAGCAGCGGACTGCGGGGGAACACTGAAGCTTTCTTT. This gives the protein CASSGLRGNTEAFF. The rearrangement uses TRBV5-1 and TRBJ1-1; D is ambiguous. Germline CDR1 is SGHRS and CDR2 is YFSETQ. Trimming cost V 4 bases and J 1 base, with 11 bases left between them. CDR3 length: 14 amino acids.

The gene calls are TRBV29-1 and TRBJ2-5, with D uncertain. CDR1 SQVTM and CDR2 ANQGSEA come from the germline V gene. Trimming pared 1 base from V and 6 bases from J, leaving 6 bases between. CDR3 length equals 11 residues. The CDR3 DNA follows: TGCAGCGTTGAAGTTGGGCAGACCCAGTACTTC. Amino acid sequence: CSVEVGQTQYF.

This clone was recorded only once. This rearrangement joins TRBV11-1 to TRBJ1-1, with D perhaps TRBD1 (6 bases). Germline CDR1 SGHAT, CDR2 FQDESV (reference sequence). The CDR3 loop spans 13 amino acids. V was clipped by 4 bases and J by 8 bases, with 14 bases between them. CDR3 protein: CASSSNPTGEAFF. CDR3 DNA: TGTGCCAGCAGCTCCAACCCGACAGGAGAAGCTTTCTTT.

The V gene is TRBV27, the J gene TRBJ2-3, with 7 bases identical to TRBD1. The CDR3 covers 15 residues. V was pared by 7 bases and J by 0 bases, with 7 bases of the junction left unmatched. CDR1 is MNHEY and CDR2 is SMNVEV in the germline V gene (reference sequence). The DNA of the CDR3 is TGTGCCAGCAAGGGAACAGGGGAGAGCACAGATACGCAGTATTTT. This sequence encodes CASKGTGESTDTQYF.

This clone was seen once. The gene calls are TRBV9 and TRBJ2-3; the D gene is possibly TRBD1 (5 bases). Germline loops: CDR1 SGDLS, CDR2 YYNGEE. This CDR3 region has 13 residues. The V gene lost 0 bases and the J gene lost 4 bases, with 6 bases spanning the gap. CDR3 residues: CASSVGGPDTQYF. The CDR3 DNA reads TGTGCCAGCAGCGTAGGGGGCCCAGATACGCAGTATTTT.

This clone came up a few times. The gene calls are TRBV5-1 and TRBJ1-2; no definite D call. Between the trimmed V and J ends, which lost 1 base and 5 bases, there was a span of 12 bases. There are 14 residues in the CDR3. Germline CDR1 SGHRS, CDR2 YFSETQ. The CDR3 DNA sequence: TGCGCCAGCAGCTTGACCTCGGGGTCGTATGGCTACACCTTC. Amino acid sequence: CASSLTSGSYGYTF.

The rearrangement uses TRBV4-3 and TRBJ1-4; unclear D gene. The CDR3 contains 14 residues. The germline V gene encodes CDR1 LGHNA and CDR2 YSLEER. V was pared by 0 bases and J by 7 bases, with 9 bases between. Here the CDR3 DNA reads TGCGCCAGCAGCCAAGATTTTGGCAGTGAAAAACTGTTTTTT. It codes for CASSQDFGSEKLFF.

The V call is TRBV19, the J call TRBJ2-2; 10 bases are a match to TRBD1. The CDR3 has 15 residues. In germline, CDR1 is LNHDA, CDR2 SQIVND (reference sequence). V lost 6 bases, J lost 4 bases, and 5 bases stayed unmatched. CDR3: CASRQTGGITGELFF. CDR3 nucleotides: TGTGCCAGTAGGCAGACAGGGGGCATCACCGGGGAGCTGTTTTTT.

The V and J genes are TRBV27 and TRBJ1-1; D may be TRBD1 (6 bases). Germline V gene sequence: CDR1 MNHEY, CDR2 SMNVEV (reference sequence). V was cut by 3 bases and J by 8 bases, with 19 bases left in between. The CDR3 is 15 amino acids. CDR3 protein: CASSFQGPSPEEAFF. DNA of the CDR3: TGTGCCAGCAGTTTCCAGGGGCCAAGTCCGGAAGAAGCTTTCTTT.

This chain connects TRBV7-9 to TRBJ1-2, with a tentative D call TRBD1 (5 bases). Germline CDR1 reads SEHNR; CDR2 reads FQNEAQ (reference sequence). The CDR3 spans 14 residues. Trimming removed 4 bases from V and 4 bases from J, with 13 bases in between. In DNA form, the CDR3 reads TGTGCCAGCAGCTCTCTGACAGTTTCCTATGGCTACACCTTC. It encodes CASSSLTVSYGYTF.

V and J are TRBV5-1 and TRBJ1-1; D perhaps matches TRBD1 (5 bases). V was trimmed by 4 bases and J by 0 bases, leaving 16 bases between them. This CDR3 is 16 amino acids long. Germline CDR1 reads SGHRS; CDR2 reads YFSETQ. CDR3 protein: CASSPIDQGVNTEAFF. The CDR3 bases are TGCGCCAGCAGCCCAATAGATCAGGGCGTGAACACTGAAGCTTTCTTT.

By frequency in the sample, this clone is medium-sized. The genes are TRBV4-2 and TRBJ2-1; 11 nucleotides align to TRBD2. Germline assignment: CDR1 LGHNA and CDR2 YNFKEQ. The CDR3 consists of 15 residues. J lost 6 bases, V lost 0 bases, and 1 base had no gene match. CDR3 coding DNA: TGTGCCAGCAGCCAAGATAGCGGGGGGGCCAATGAGCAGTTCTTC. It codes for CASSQDSGGANEQFF.

The chain couples TRBV27 to TRBJ2-6, with no clear D. The length of the CDR3 is 13 residues. The V end lost 3 bases, the J end lost 4 bases, and 4 bases lay between the germline ends. Germline values: CDR1 MNHEY, CDR2 SMNVEV (reference sequence). The DNA of the CDR3 is TGTGCCAGCAGTTTCTCCGGGGCCAACGTCCTGACTTTC. It encodes CASSFSGANVLTF.

The rearrangement uses TRBV6-5 and TRBJ2-3; 12 nucleotides match TRBD2. Germline V CDR1 and CDR2: MNHEY, SVGAGI. V shed 8 bases, J shed 4 bases, and the junction held 1 base outside the gene matches. The CDR3 has 13 residues. Here the CDR3 DNA reads TGTGCCAGCCGACTAGCGGGGGCAGATACGCAGTATTTT. Amino acid sequence: CASRLAGADTQYF.

The genes are TRBV10-3 and TRBJ1-6; no clear D. The germline V gene encodes CDR1 ENHRY and CDR2 SYGVKD. Deletions cut 6 bases from V and 6 bases from J, with 9 bases between. The CDR3 loop spans 13 amino acids. The CDR3 sequence: CAIRREFNSPLHF. The CDR3 DNA reads TGTGCCATCAGGCGGGAATTTAATTCACCCCTCCACTTT.

The CDR3 loop reads CASSLTGERSGNTIYF. CDR3 in DNA: TGTGCCAGCAGTTTAACGGGGGAACGGTCCGGAAACACCATATATTTT. The V and J genes are TRBV27 and TRBJ1-3, with D perhaps matching TRBD1 (5 bases). The CDR3 sequence is 16 residues long. The V and J ends lost 2 bases and 4 bases respectively, with 15 bases between them. Germline values: CDR1 MNHEY, CDR2 SMNVEV (reference sequence).

V usage is TRBV5-1 and J usage is TRBJ1-4; 9 nucleotides align to TRBD1. CDR1 SGHRS and CDR2 YFSETQ come from the germline V gene. The junction had 6 bases not matched to a gene; V was cut back by 0 bases and J by 3 bases. The CDR3 spans 17 residues. In DNA, the CDR3 is TGCGCCAGCAGCTTGGGAGGGACAGGGCCCCCTAATGAAAAACTGTTTTTT. Translated, it gives CASSLGGTGPPNEKLFF.

V usage is TRBV5-1 and J usage is TRBJ2-1, with 8 positions matching TRBD2. Germline V gene sequence: CDR1 SGHRS, CDR2 YFSETQ. This CDR3 comprises 15 residues. J was trimmed by 0 bases and V by 4 bases; bases with no gene match: 3. Here the CDR3 DNA reads TGCGCCAGCAGCGGGGGACTAGACTCCTACAATGAGCAGTTCTTC. Translated: CASSGGLDSYNEQFF.

The chain has TRBV19 and TRBJ2-7, with 11 bases that match TRBD1. V lost 4 bases, J lost 5 bases, and 4 bases stayed unmatched. The length of the CDR3 is 14 residues. Germline CDR1 reads LNHDA; CDR2 reads SQIVND (reference sequence). CDR3 residues: CASSRTGGLNEQYF. CDR3 in DNA: TGTGCCAGTAGTAGGACAGGGGGCTTGAACGAGCAGTACTTC.

For the CDR3, the DNA is TGTGCCAGCAGCGCAGGACAGGGTCGCTACGAGCAGTACTTC. Encoded protein: CASSAGQGRYEQYF. The V call is TRBV5-4, the J call TRBJ2-7, with TRBD1 matching 8 bases. CDR1 is SGHNT, CDR2 YYREEE, per germline (reference sequence). Trimming took 4 bases from V and 3 from J; bases not matched to a gene: 6. The CDR3 is 14 amino acids.

This rearrangement joins TRBV5-1 to TRBJ2-3, with a possible D match to TRBD1 (6 bases). V gave up 6 bases and J gave up 2 bases, with 13 bases separating them. Germline V gene lookup returns CDR1 SGHRS and CDR2 YFSETQ. This CDR3 spans 14 amino acids. The chain's CDR3 is CASTQDRDTDTQYF. The DNA for the CDR3 is TGCGCCAGCACCCAGGACAGAGACACAGATACGCAGTATTTT.

J is TRBJ1-5 and V is TRBV18; unclear D gene. CDR3 length: 14 residues. CDR1 KGHSH and CDR2 LQKENI come from the germline V gene. Trimming removed 2 bases from V and 4 bases from J, with 9 bases in between. CDR3 sequence reads: CASSPLRENQPQHF. The CDR3 DNA is TGTGCCAGCTCACCATTACGGGAGAATCAGCCCCAGCATTTT.

The chain uses TRBV9 and TRBJ1-1; TRBD1 is a possible D gene (6 bases). The CDR3 contains 15 residues. V was cut by 4 bases and J by 0 bases, with 13 bases left in between. Germline CDR1 and CDR2: SGDLS and YYNGEE. The CDR3 coding sequence is TGTGCCAGCAGCTCGGGACAAGTCATGAACACTGAAGCTTTCTTT. Amino acids: CASSSGQVMNTEAFF.